The next 24 T cell receptor beta chains were all read from a single sample in a study of cytomegalovirus exposure and HLA in healthy donors (dated by TCRdb to the late 2010s). Library generation was performed with the immunoSEQ multiplex PCR assay. What TCRdb holds here is the immuneACCESS table cut down to in-frame rearrangements. Part of the clones is not present; checked against another copy, under half of the missing clones reflect an unresolved V gene, and the others are unexplained. This sample is represented by under 200,000 clones; about 90% of them were singletons. The top ten clones comprise around 2.7% of the sample. Sequenced: PBMCs. These receptors originate from a woman aged 18-29 years in good health and CMV-seropositive.

The chain recombines TRBV27 with TRBJ2-7; 9 nucleotides line up with TRBD2. CDR1 and CDR2 from the germline V gene are MNHEY and SMNVEV (reference sequence). V was pared by 4 bases and J by 1 base, with 14 bases of the junction left unmatched. This CDR3 contains 18 residues. The CDR3 sequence is CASSSKLGGSGSSYEQYF. The CDR3 DNA sequence: TGTGCCAGCAGTTCTAAGTTAGGCGGTAGCGGGAGTTCCTACGAGCAGTACTTC.

The rearrangement joins TRBV5-6 to TRBJ1-2, with D perhaps TRBD1 (5 bases). Germline CDR1 is SGHDT and CDR2 is YYEEEE. Trimming cost V 3 bases and J 5 bases, with 17 bases left between them. The CDR3 has 15 amino acids. This chain's CDR3 is CASSWGLSGSYGYTF. CDR3 bases: TGTGCCAGCAGCTGGGGCCTGAGTGGAAGTTATGGCTACACCTTC.

The chain combines TRBV6-1 with TRBJ2-3; weak D call: TRBD1 (5 bases). V dropped 2 bases and J dropped 0 bases, with 9 bases sitting between them. The CDR3 runs to 15 residues. Germline values: CDR1 MNHNS, CDR2 SASEGT. The DNA of the CDR3 is TGTGCCAGCAGTGAAAACCAGGGTAGCACAGATACGCAGTATTTT. As protein: CASSENQGSTDTQYF.

The chain uses TRBV29-1 and TRBJ2-7, with D possibly TRBD2 on 6 matching bases. This CDR3 region has 13 residues. With 4 bases removed from V and 3 bases from J, the gap between germline ends came to 13 bases. CDR1 is SQVTM and CDR2 is ANQGSEA in the germline V gene. For the CDR3, the DNA is TGCAGCGTTGTGGGGGGAGCCGTCTACGAGCAGTACTTC. Translated, it gives CSVVGGAVYEQYF.

V and J are TRBV19 and TRBJ2-2, with D tentatively TRBD1 (5 bases). The germline V gene encodes CDR1 LNHDA and CDR2 SQIVND (reference sequence). Trimming left V 4 bases short and J 2 bases short, with 20 bases between. CDR3 length: 18 residues. The CDR3 spells CASSKAFTGSLNTGELFF. DNA for the CDR3: TGTGCCAGTAGTAAAGCATTTACAGGATCACTTAACACCGGGGAGCTGTTTTTT.

V and J are TRBV7-3 and TRBJ2-6; D ambiguous. This CDR3 region has 17 residues. V shed 1 base and J shed 0 bases, with 10 bases lying between them. CDR1 and CDR2 from the germline V gene are SGHTA and FQGTGA. CDR3 DNA sequence: TGTGCCAGCAGCTTAAATCCGTTACTCTCTGGGGCCAACGTCCTGACTTTC. Its translation: CASSLNPLLSGANVLTF.

The CDR3 reads CASSFNREDTQYF. The CDR3 coding sequence is TGTGCCAGTAGTTTCAACAGGGAGGATACGCAGTATTTT. The chain is built from TRBV19 and TRBJ2-3; D may be TRBD1 (6 bases). There are 13 residues in the CDR3. The germline gives CDR1 LNHDA, CDR2 SQIVND (reference sequence). Trimming removed 5 bases at V and 6 bases at J, with 12 bases between.

This chain connects TRBV4-3 to TRBJ1-2; D is unclear. Trimming shortened V by 4 bases and J by 0 bases, and 9 bases separated the two germline ends. The CDR3 contains 14 residues. CDR1 LGHNA and CDR2 YSLEER come from the germline V gene. The CDR3 region is CASSREGANYGYTF. The CDR3 DNA reads as TGCGCCAGCAGCCGGGAGGGAGCTAACTATGGCTACACCTTC.

This chain links TRBV7-9 with TRBJ2-3; TRBD1 agrees at 8 bases. The CDR3 runs to 16 residues. J gave up 0 bases and V 5 bases, and 7 bases lay outside the gene matches. Looked up from germline, CDR1 is SEHNR and CDR2 is FQNEAQ (reference sequence). The DNA for the CDR3 is TGTGCCAGCAGCCCGTCGGACAGGGTTAGCACAGATACGCAGTATTTT. It yields the protein CASSPSDRVSTDTQYF. Full variable domain (rest looked up from reference TRBV7-9 and TRBJ2-3): DTGVSQNPRHKITKRGQNVTFRCDPISEHNRLYWYRQTLGQGPEFLTYFQNEAQLEKSRLLSDRFSAERPKGSFSTLEIQRTEQGDSAMYLCASSPSDRVSTDTQYFGPGTRLTVL.

The chain links TRBV11-2 to TRBJ1-2; D is ambiguous. Between the trimmed V and J ends, which lost 0 bases and 7 bases, there was a span of 12 bases. The CDR3 is 14 residues long. Germline CDR1 SGHAT, CDR2 FQNNGV. The CDR3 DNA follows: TGTGCCAGCAGCTTAGATTTGGATGCGGGTGGCTACACCTTC. This encodes CASSLDLDAGGYTF.

The chain couples TRBV5-4 to TRBJ2-3; 7 bases are a match to TRBD2. The V and J ends lost 3 bases and 2 bases, in that order; junction bases with no gene match: 6. The V gene's germline CDR1 is SGHNT and CDR2 YYREEE (reference sequence). CDR3 size: 15 residues. CDR3 sequence reads: CASSYKSGITDTQYF. The CDR3 DNA reads TGTGCCAGCAGCTACAAGAGCGGGATCACAGATACGCAGTATTTT.

This chain connects TRBV27 to TRBJ2-3; 14 bases match TRBD2. After removal of 5 bases from V and 6 bases from J, the junction contained 7 bases not matched to a gene. The CDR3 spans 16 residues. CDR1 and CDR2 from the germline V gene are MNHEY and SMNVEV (reference sequence). The DNA for the CDR3 is TGTGCCAGCAGTCCCAGACTAGCGGGGGGGCCTGATACGCAGTATTTT. This translates into CASSPRLAGGPDTQYF.

This sequence joins TRBV28 and TRBJ2-2, with 8 bases matching TRBD2. Germline V gene sequence: CDR1 MDHEN, CDR2 SYDVKM. CDR3 length equals 16 residues. V lost 5 bases to trimming and J lost 4 bases; unmatched junction nucleotides: 9. The CDR3 nucleotides read TGTGCCAGCAGTGCGGGGGGCGGCCCGTTCACCGGGGAGCTGTTTTTT. Its translation: CASSAGGGPFTGELFF.

The V gene is TRBV6-1, the J gene TRBJ2-5; possible D gene TRBD1, 5 bases. Germline V gives CDR1 MNHNS, CDR2 SASEGT. Deletions cut 4 bases from V and 2 bases from J, with 11 bases between. CDR3 length: 14 residues. The CDR3 region is CASSGSGIQETQYF. The CDR3, as DNA: TGTGCCAGCAGTGGATCAGGGATACAAGAGACCCAGTACTTC.

The V call is TRBV11-2, the J call TRBJ1-2; D unclear. The CDR3 runs to 14 residues. Germline CDR1 SGHAT, CDR2 FQNNGV. V dropped 2 bases and J dropped 2 bases, with 9 bases sitting between them. CDR3 in DNA: TGTGCCAGCAGCTTAACAGCTACAAACTATGGCTACACCTTC. It yields the protein CASSLTATNYGYTF.

V gene TRBV5-4 combines with J gene TRBJ1-1; D perhaps matches TRBD1 (6 bases). CDR1 and CDR2 from the germline V gene are SGHNT and YYREEE (reference sequence). This CDR3 has 14 amino acids. V lost 3 bases, J lost 5 bases, and 14 bases lay in between. The CDR3: CASSSSGQPTEAFF. CDR3 nucleotide sequence: TGTGCCAGCAGCTCCTCGGGACAACCAACTGAAGCTTTCTTT. Together with reference TRBV5-4 and TRBJ1-1, the CDR3 gives the full variable domain: ETGVTQSPTHLIKTRGQQVTLRCSSQSGHNTVSWYQQALGQGPQFIFQYYREEENGRGNFPPRFSGLQFPNYSSELNVNALELDDSALYLCASSSSGQPTEAFFGQGTRLTVV.

The gene calls are TRBV30 and TRBJ2-2, with TRBD1 matching over 9 bases. With V trimmed by 5 bases and J by 3 bases, 7 bases remained unmatched. Germline CDR1 reads GTSNPN; CDR2 reads SVGIG (reference sequence). The CDR3 runs to 15 residues. The DNA for the CDR3 is TGTGCCTGGGACGGGACAGGGATAGACACCGGGGAGCTGTTTTTT. It encodes CAWDGTGIDTGELFF. The variable domain in full, with the rest retrieved from reference TRBV30 and TRBJ2-2, is SQTIHQWPATLVQPVGSPLSLECTVEGTSNPNLYWYRQAAGRGLQLLFYSVGIGQISSEVPQNLSASRPQDRQFILSSKKLLLSDSGFYLCAWDGTGIDTGELFFGEGSRLTVL.

The chain carries TRBV27 and TRBJ2-2; TRBD2 is a possible D gene (7 bases). The V and J ends lost 5 bases and 0 bases respectively, with 19 bases between them. This CDR3 region has 18 residues. CDR1 and CDR2 (germline): MNHEY, SMNVEV (reference sequence). The CDR3 loop is CASSQATSGGANTGELFF. CDR3 sequence (DNA): TGTGCCAGCAGTCAAGCCACCTCGGGGGGCGCGAACACCGGGGAGCTGTTTTTT.

The gene calls are TRBV18 and TRBJ2-3; 7 nucleotides line up with TRBD1. Germline trimming cut 3 bases from V and 7 bases from J; bases unmatched to any gene: 13. The CDR3 totals 16 residues. Germline V gives CDR1 KGHSH, CDR2 LQKENI. In DNA, the CDR3 is TGTGCCAGCTCACCCTCGGGACAGACAAGGGGTAATACGCAGTATTTT. Translating it yields CASSPSGQTRGNTQYF.

The CDR3 nucleotides are TGTGCCAGCAGCCAGGGTGAGAGGGAGCAGTTCTTC. It codes for CASSQGEREQFF. J is TRBJ2-1 and V is TRBV7-9, with TRBD1 as a possible D gene (5 bases). The V and J ends lost 5 bases and 10 bases respectively, with 12 bases between them. The CDR3 spans 12 residues. The V gene's germline CDR1 is SEHNR and CDR2 FQNEAQ (reference sequence).

The chain employs TRBV7-8 and TRBJ1-4; D not resolved. CDR1 and CDR2 (germline): SGHVS, FQNEAQ. There are 11 residues in the CDR3. The V gene lost 4 bases and the J gene lost 7 bases, with 4 bases spanning the gap. The CDR3 DNA is TGTGCCAGCAGCTCGGGTGAAAAACTGTTTTTT. Its protein is CASSSGEKLFF.

The V call is TRBV7-2, the J call TRBJ1-3; 9 nucleotides agree with TRBD1. Germline V gives CDR1 SGHTA, CDR2 FQGNSA. The CDR3 has 16 amino acids. The J segment lost 6 bases and the V segment lost 2 bases, leaving 8 bases of the junction unmatched. This CDR3 is CASSLYRGRGENTIYF. CDR3 nucleotide sequence: TGTGCCAGCAGCTTATACAGGGGGCGCGGGGAAAACACCATATATTTT.

This chain uses TRBV5-1 with TRBJ2-5; D is perhaps TRBD1 or TRBD2 (5 bases each). The CDR3 spans 16 residues. Trimming left V 4 bases short and J 3 bases short, with 19 bases between. Germline CDR1 SGHRS, CDR2 YFSETQ. DNA of the CDR3: TGCGCCAGCAGCGTGGCGGGCAGGAGACAGAAAGAGACCCAGTACTTC. Residues: CASSVAGRRQKETQYF.

This chain joins TRBV5-1 and TRBJ1-2; 8 nucleotides align to TRBD1. The ends lost 4 bases at V and 3 bases at J; junction bases unmatched: 5. The germline gives CDR1 SGHRS, CDR2 YFSETQ. This CDR3 has 14 residues. The chain's CDR3 is CASSVNRGDYGYTF. The CDR3 DNA sequence: TGCGCCAGCAGCGTAAACAGGGGGGACTATGGCTACACCTTC.